This entry lists 16 T cell receptor beta chains sequenced from one sample in a study of cytomegalovirus exposure and HLA in healthy donors. The assay was immunoSEQ multiplex PCR, and TCRdb's table has in-frame clones only and misses some. The sample records tens of thousands of clones, approximately 91% being singletons. The sequenced material came from PBMCs. These receptors were taken from a man aged 25-45 years in good health and CMV-seronegative.

V gene TRBV7-9 combines with J gene TRBJ2-1; 12 bases line up with TRBD2. The J segment lost 3 bases and the V segment lost 5 bases, leaving 5 bases of the junction unmatched. CDR1 SEHNR and CDR2 FQNEAQ come from the germline V gene (reference sequence). The CDR3 is made up of 16 amino acids. In DNA, the CDR3 is TGTGCCAGCAGCCCGGGACTAGCGGGCAACTACAATGAGCAGTTCTTC. This encodes CASSPGLAGNYNEQFF.

The chain joins TRBV10-2 to TRBJ2-5; 11 nucleotides agree with TRBD2. The CDR3 is 16 residues long. Germline V gene sequence: CDR1 WSHSY, CDR2 SAAADI. The junction had 8 bases not matched to a gene; V was cut back by 6 bases and J by 2 bases. The CDR3 sequence: CASRPPGLAAQETQYF. The CDR3 coding sequence is TGCGCCAGCAGACCTCCGGGACTAGCGGCACAAGAGACCCAGTACTTC.

CDR3 DNA: TGTGCCAGCAGTGAACTAGCGGGGGGGCTTGAGCAGTTCTTC. This codes for CASSELAGGLEQFF. V and J are TRBV6-1 and TRBJ2-1; 12 bases map to TRBD2. Germline lookup yields CDR1 MNHNS and CDR2 SASEGT. The CDR3 length is 14 residues. V shed 2 bases and J 9 bases; nucleotides not matched to a gene: 2.

The gene calls are TRBV25-1 and TRBJ2-7, with 9 bases matching TRBD1. CDR3 length: 13 residues. V was pared by 8 bases and J by 3 bases, with 5 bases of the junction left unmatched. In germline, CDR1 is MGHDK, CDR2 SYGVNS. DNA of the CDR3: TGTGCCAGCGAGGACAGGGGATACTACGAGCAGTACTTC. Translation: CASEDRGYYEQYF.

This clone has a handful of counts. This chain uses TRBV18 with TRBJ1-2, with D perhaps TRBD1 (6 bases). The germline V and J ends were trimmed by 3 bases and 8 bases, with 16 bases remaining between them. The CDR3 contains 14 residues. CDR1 and CDR2 from the germline V gene are KGHSH and LQKENI. The CDR3 DNA reads TGTGCCAGCTCACCTCTAACAGGGTCGAGAGGCTACACCTTC. Translated: CASSPLTGSRGYTF.

The J gene is TRBJ1-3, the V gene TRBV11-2; weak D call: TRBD1 (6 bases). The germline CDR1 and CDR2 sequences are SGHAT and FQNNGV. Deletions cut 8 bases from V and 0 bases from J, with 17 bases between. The CDR3 totals 16 residues. Here the CDR3 DNA reads TGTGCCAGCGCTGGGGGCGGCTCGACCTCTGGAAACACCATATATTTT. This codes for CASAGGGSTSGNTIYF. Filled out from reference TRBV11-2 and TRBJ1-3, the complete variable domain reads EAGVAQSPRYKIIEKRQSVAFWCNPISGHATLYWYQQILGQGPKLLIQFQNNGVVDDSQLPKDRFSAERLKGVDSTLKIQPAKLEDSAVYLCASAGGGSTSGNTIYFGEGSWLTVV.

V is TRBV10-3 and J is TRBJ2-5; 9 nucleotides line up with TRBD1. The length of the CDR3 is 16 residues. Germline CDR1 reads ENHRY; CDR2 reads SYGVKD. The V and J ends lost 3 bases and 4 bases, in that order; junction bases with no gene match: 9. The CDR3 spells CAISEPPGQGLETQYF. The CDR3 DNA reads TGTGCCATCAGTGAACCCCCGGGACAGGGTTTAGAGACCCAGTACTTC.

The V and J genes are TRBV6-5 and TRBJ1-5; D might be TRBD1 (6 bases). The ends were cut back, 6 bases at V and 5 bases at J, with 14 bases in the middle. The germline gives CDR1 MNHEY, CDR2 SVGAGI. The CDR3 runs to 14 residues. CDR3 DNA: TGTGCCAGCAGCCGGGGGGGGGCGGATCAGCCCCAGCATTTT. Protein product: CASSRGGADQPQHF.

J is TRBJ2-5 and V is TRBV5-4; D gene ambiguous. Trimming cost V 5 bases and J 7 bases, with 18 bases left between them. In germline, CDR1 is SGHNT, CDR2 YYREEE (reference sequence). The CDR3 is made up of 14 amino acids. Written as DNA, the CDR3 is TGTGCCAGCAGATCCGACTGGTCCACGGGGACCCAGTACTTC. This sequence encodes CASRSDWSTGTQYF. The whole variable domain, remainder taken from reference TRBV5-4 and TRBJ2-5, is ETGVTQSPTHLIKTRGQQVTLRCSSQSGHNTVSWYQQALGQGPQFIFQYYREEENGRGNFPPRFSGLQFPNYSSELNVNALELDDSALYLCASRSDWSTGTQYFGPGTRLLVL.

This chain links TRBV27 with TRBJ1-2; TRBD1 matches at 7 bases. This CDR3 region has 15 residues. In germline, CDR1 is MNHEY, CDR2 SMNVEV (reference sequence). V shed 6 bases and J 2 bases; nucleotides not matched to a gene: 9. In nucleotides, the CDR3 is TGTGCCAGCAGAACCACCCTCAGGGGGAACTATGGCTACACCTTC. It is translated as CASRTTLRGNYGYTF.

The chain has TRBV6-5 and TRBJ2-7; TRBD2 aligns across 12 bases. The CDR3 spans 15 residues. Germline V gives CDR1 MNHEY, CDR2 SVGAGI. The ends lost 7 bases at V and 0 bases at J; junction bases unmatched: 4. This CDR3 is CASTRLAGASYEQYF. CDR3 bases: TGTGCCAGCACCAGACTAGCGGGGGCCTCCTACGAGCAGTACTTC.

The chain has TRBV28 and TRBJ1-5; D is ambiguous. The CDR3 consists of 12 residues. V shed 3 bases and J shed 4 bases, with 4 bases lying between them. Germline loops: CDR1 MDHEN, CDR2 SYDVKM. The CDR3 coding sequence is TGTGCCAGCAGTTTTATTAATCAGCCCCAGCATTTT. This sequence encodes CASSFINQPQHF.

The V gene is TRBV5-1, the J gene TRBJ2-7, with 7 nucleotides matching TRBD1. The V and J ends lost 0 bases and 2 bases, in that order; junction bases with no gene match: 2. Germline lookup yields CDR1 SGHRS and CDR2 YFSETQ. CDR3 length equals 14 residues. CDR3 protein: CASSLAGQPYEQYF. CDR3 nucleotides: TGCGCCAGCAGCTTGGCGGGACAGCCCTACGAGCAGTACTTC.

The chain couples TRBV27 to TRBJ2-2; D is unresolved. V was cut by 2 bases and J by 6 bases, with 4 bases left in between. This CDR3 comprises 12 residues. CDR1 is MNHEY, CDR2 SMNVEV, per germline (reference sequence). The CDR3: CASSLQSGELFF. The CDR3 region has the DNA TGTGCCAGCAGTTTACAGTCCGGGGAGCTGTTTTTT.

The V call is TRBV7-9, the J call TRBJ2-2; 10 bases map to TRBD2. The CDR3 loop spans 16 amino acids. The germline gives CDR1 SEHNR, CDR2 FQNEAQ (reference sequence). J was trimmed by 5 bases and V by 4 bases; bases with no gene match: 7. CDR3 in amino acids: CASSSLLAGGTGELFF. Here the CDR3 DNA reads TGTGCCAGCAGCTCGCTTTTAGCGGGGGGTACCGGGGAGCTGTTTTTT.

The chain employs TRBV5-1 and TRBJ1-2; 9 bases align to TRBD1. The CDR3 is 16 amino acids. Germline loops: CDR1 SGHRS, CDR2 YFSETQ. V shed 4 bases, J shed 4 bases, and the junction held 11 bases outside the gene matches. The CDR3 spells CASSHSKTGGFYGYTF. In DNA, the CDR3 is TGCGCCAGCAGCCACTCTAAAACAGGGGGCTTCTATGGCTACACCTTC.